The clone carrying this T cell receptor (beta chain) was observed a few times. Antigen specificity is unknown. The record originates from a study of glioma-infiltrating T cells. Looking at the study overall: Low-grade gliomas were grade II; glioblastomas were grade IV at initial diagnosis. Target coverage was about 4- to 11-fold for approximately 1 million blood T cells. General study results and limits: Tissue-blood divergence was below expectation in non-neoplastic patients, above in gliomas. Signature shared blood CDR3 motifs were enriched in low-divergence and depleted in high-divergence patients.

Amplification of TCR alpha and beta CDR3 regions from RNA used iRepertoire nested multiplex PCR. TCRdb analysed the multiplex PCR reads with MiXCR anew, one entry per CDR3 protein. The sample includes fewer than 500,000 distinct CDR3 sequences, 41% of them seen just once. The CDR3 loop spans 17 amino acids. Per germline, CDR1 LNHNV and CDR2 YYDKDF (reference sequence). Trimming cost V 0 bases and J 4 bases; bases outside gene matches: 6. The TCR comes from a human donor with low-grade glioma or glioblastoma, undergoing nonglioma brain surgery, or in good health (not recorded which). Material for sequencing was glioma tissue, nonneoplastic brain tissue, or PBMCs (not recorded which). The chain combines TRBV15 with TRBJ1-3; 10 positions agree with TRBD1. The CDR3 coding sequence is TGTGCCACCAGCAGAGATCTCGACAGGGGGCCGGGAAACACCATATATTTT. It yields the protein CATSRDLDRGPGNTIYF.